The T cell receptor (beta chain) described here comes from a study of tumor-infiltrating lymphocytes in primary liver carcinoma. Starting material of 450 to 500 ng total RNA yielded TCR beta cDNA via a constant-region primer. What produced the TCR beta libraries was three nested multiplex PCR rounds using slightly modified ARM-PCR. Each of the first two PCR rounds ran around 10 cycles with TRBV1-TRBV30 forward and C-beta reverse primers. TCRdb fed the multiplex PCR reads into MiXCR, producing one record per CDR3 protein. The sample yields 90,000 to 100,000 distinct CDR3 sequences, around three quarters seen once. CDR3 size: 14 residues. Trimming cost V 6 bases and J 7 bases, with 16 bases left between them. From germline, CDR1 is MNHNY and CDR2 SVGAGI (reference sequence). The tissue used was unsorted bulk material of roughly 17-31 mg. RNA and DNA were co-extracted from it with the AllPrep DNA/RNA mini kit.

This clonotype was recorded many times. The sample comprised liver tumor tissue from sampling region 5. Noted subset: tumor region T5, tumor centre. The V gene is TRBV6-6, the J gene TRBJ2-4, with D perhaps TRBD2 (6 bases). The origin of this receptor is a woman in her sixties or seventies with primary liver carcinoma and hepatitis B virus infection. The CDR3 DNA reads as TGTGCCAGCAGCCCCTCCGGGAGCGGTAACATTCAGTACTTC. It is translated as CASSPSGSGNIQYF.